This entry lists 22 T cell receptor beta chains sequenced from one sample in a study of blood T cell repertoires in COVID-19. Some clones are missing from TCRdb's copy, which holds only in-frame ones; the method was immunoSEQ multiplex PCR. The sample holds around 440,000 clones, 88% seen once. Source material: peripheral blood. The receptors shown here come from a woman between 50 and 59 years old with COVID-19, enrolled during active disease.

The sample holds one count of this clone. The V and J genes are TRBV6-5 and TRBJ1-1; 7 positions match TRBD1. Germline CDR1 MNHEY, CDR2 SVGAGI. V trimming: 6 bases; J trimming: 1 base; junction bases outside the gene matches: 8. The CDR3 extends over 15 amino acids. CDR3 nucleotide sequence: TGTGCCAGCAGGGGACCGTGGGACAGGAACACTGAAGCTTTCTTT. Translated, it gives CASRGPWDRNTEAFF.

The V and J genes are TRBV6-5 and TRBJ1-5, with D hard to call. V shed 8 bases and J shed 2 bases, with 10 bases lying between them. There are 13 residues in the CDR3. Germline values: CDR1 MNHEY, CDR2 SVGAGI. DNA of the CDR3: TGTGCCAGCCTTCGCGGGGGCAATCAGCCCCAGCATTTT. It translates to CASLRGGNQPQHF.

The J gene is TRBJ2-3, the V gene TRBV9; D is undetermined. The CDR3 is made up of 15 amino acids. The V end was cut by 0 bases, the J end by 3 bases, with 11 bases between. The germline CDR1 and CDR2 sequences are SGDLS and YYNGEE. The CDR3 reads CASSVGYTRTDTQYF. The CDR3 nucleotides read TGTGCCAGCAGCGTAGGGTATACCCGGACAGATACGCAGTATTTT.

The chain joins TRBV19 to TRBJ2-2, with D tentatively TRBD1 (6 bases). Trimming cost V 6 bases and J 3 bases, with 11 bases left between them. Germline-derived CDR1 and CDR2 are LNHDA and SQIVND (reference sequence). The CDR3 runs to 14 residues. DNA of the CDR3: TGTGCCAGTAGATTGAACAGGGACACCGGGGAGCTGTTTTTT. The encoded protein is CASRLNRDTGELFF.

In DNA, the CDR3 is TGTGCCAGCAGCTTAGGGCAGGGTGGCTCCTACGAGCAGTACTTC. As protein: CASSLGQGGSYEQYF. The chain combines TRBV11-2 with TRBJ2-7, with D possibly matching TRBD1 (5 bases). CDR1 is SGHAT and CDR2 is FQNNGV in the germline V gene. The CDR3 runs to 15 residues. The V and J ends lost 1 base and 0 bases respectively, with 10 bases between them.

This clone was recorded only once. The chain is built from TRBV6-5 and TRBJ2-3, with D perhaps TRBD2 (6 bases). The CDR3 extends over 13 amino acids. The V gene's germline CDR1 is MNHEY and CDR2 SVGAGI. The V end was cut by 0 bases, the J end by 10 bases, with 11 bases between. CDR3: CASSYSRGVSQYF. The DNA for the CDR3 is TGTGCCAGCAGTTACTCACGCGGGGTATCGCAGTATTTT.

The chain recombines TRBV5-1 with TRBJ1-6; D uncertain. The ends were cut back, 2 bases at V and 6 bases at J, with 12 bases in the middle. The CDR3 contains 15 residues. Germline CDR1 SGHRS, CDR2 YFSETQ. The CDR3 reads CASSFLDSVNSPLHF. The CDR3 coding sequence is TGCGCCAGCAGCTTCTTGGACTCCGTTAATTCACCCCTCCACTTT.

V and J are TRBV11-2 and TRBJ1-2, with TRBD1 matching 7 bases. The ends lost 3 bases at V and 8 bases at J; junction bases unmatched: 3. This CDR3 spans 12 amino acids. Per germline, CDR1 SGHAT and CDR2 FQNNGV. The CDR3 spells CASSLGQQGYTF. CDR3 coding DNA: TGTGCCAGCAGCTTGGGACAGCAAGGCTACACCTTC.

CDR3 protein: CASSSTGDYGYTF. In DNA, the CDR3 is TGTGCCAGCAGCTCGACAGGGGACTATGGCTACACCTTC. This sequence joins TRBV5-4 and TRBJ1-2; 8 positions match TRBD1. The trim removed 3 bases at V and 3 bases at J, leaving 1 base unmatched. The CDR3 is made up of 13 amino acids. CDR1 and CDR2 from the germline V gene are SGHNT and YYREEE (reference sequence).

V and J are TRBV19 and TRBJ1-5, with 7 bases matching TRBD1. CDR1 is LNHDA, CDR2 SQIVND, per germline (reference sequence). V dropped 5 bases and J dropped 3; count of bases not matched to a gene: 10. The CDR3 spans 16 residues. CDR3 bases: TGTGCCAGTAGTTCCCAGGGACAGCTTTTCAATCAGCCCCAGCATTTT. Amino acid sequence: CASSSQGQLFNQPQHF.

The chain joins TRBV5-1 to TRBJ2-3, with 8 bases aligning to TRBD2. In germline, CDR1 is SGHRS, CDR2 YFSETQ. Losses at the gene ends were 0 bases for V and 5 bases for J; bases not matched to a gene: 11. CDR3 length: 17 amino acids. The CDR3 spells CASSLGDSRGERDTQYF. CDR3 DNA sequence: TGCGCCAGCAGCTTGGGTGACTCGCGGGGGGAGCGAGATACGCAGTATTTT.

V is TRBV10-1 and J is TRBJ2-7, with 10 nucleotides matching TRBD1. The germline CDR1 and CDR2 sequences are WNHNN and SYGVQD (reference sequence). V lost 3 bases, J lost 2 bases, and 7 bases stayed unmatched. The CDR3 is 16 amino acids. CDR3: CASSDSRGQGTYEQYF. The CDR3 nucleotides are TGCGCCAGCAGTGATAGCCGGGGACAGGGGACCTACGAGCAGTACTTC.

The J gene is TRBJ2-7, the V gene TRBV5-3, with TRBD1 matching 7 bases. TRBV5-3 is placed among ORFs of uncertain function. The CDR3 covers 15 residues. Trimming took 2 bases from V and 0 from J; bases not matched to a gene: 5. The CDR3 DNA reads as TGTGCCAGAAGCTTCACAGGGGTACCCTCCTACGAGCAGTACTTC. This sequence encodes CARSFTGVPSYEQYF.

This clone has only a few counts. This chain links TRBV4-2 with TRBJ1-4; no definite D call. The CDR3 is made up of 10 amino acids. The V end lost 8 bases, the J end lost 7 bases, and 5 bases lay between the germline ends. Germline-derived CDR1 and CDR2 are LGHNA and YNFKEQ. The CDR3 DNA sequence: TGTGCCAGCCTAGGTGAAAAACTGTTTTTT. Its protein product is CASLGEKLFF.

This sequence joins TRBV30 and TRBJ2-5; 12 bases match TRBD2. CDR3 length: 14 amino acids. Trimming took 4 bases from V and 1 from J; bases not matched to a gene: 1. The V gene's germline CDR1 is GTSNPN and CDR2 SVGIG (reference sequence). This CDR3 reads CAWTSGGAQETQYF. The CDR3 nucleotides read TGTGCCTGGACTAGCGGGGGGGCCCAAGAGACCCAGTACTTC.

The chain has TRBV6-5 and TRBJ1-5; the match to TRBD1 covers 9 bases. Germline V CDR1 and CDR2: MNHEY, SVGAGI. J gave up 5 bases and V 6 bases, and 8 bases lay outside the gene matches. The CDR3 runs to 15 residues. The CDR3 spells CASSRGQGFDQPQHF. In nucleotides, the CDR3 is TGTGCCAGCAGCCGCGGACAGGGGTTTGATCAGCCCCAGCATTTT.

Here the CDR3 reads CASSFGTGSVALNSPLHF. Written as DNA, the CDR3 is TGTGCCAGCAGCTTTGGGACAGGCAGTGTGGCCCTTAATTCACCCCTCCACTTT. The rearrangement links TRBV5-6 to TRBJ1-6, with TRBD1 matching over 8 bases. V dropped 2 bases and J dropped 6; count of bases not matched to a gene: 13. CDR3 size: 18 residues. CDR1 is SGHDT and CDR2 is YYEEEE in the germline V gene.

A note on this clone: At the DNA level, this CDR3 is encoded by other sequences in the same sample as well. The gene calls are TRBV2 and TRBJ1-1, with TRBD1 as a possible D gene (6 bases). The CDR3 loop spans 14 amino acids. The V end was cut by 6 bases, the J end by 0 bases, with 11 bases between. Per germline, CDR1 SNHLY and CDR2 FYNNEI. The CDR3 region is CASRPGQLNTEAFF. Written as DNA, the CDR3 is TGTGCCAGCAGACCCGGACAGTTGAACACTGAAGCTTTCTTT.

The CDR3 sequence is CATTASGQGITGELFF. CDR3 DNA sequence: TGTGCCACCACCGCTTCCGGACAGGGAATCACCGGGGAGCTGTTTTTT. The chain recombines TRBV19 with TRBJ2-2; 8 nucleotides agree with TRBD1. The CDR3 sequence is 16 residues long. The ends lost 10 bases at V and 4 bases at J; junction bases unmatched: 14. Per germline, CDR1 LNHDA and CDR2 SQIVND (reference sequence).

CDR3 sequence: CASGGGGPSGEQFF. The DNA of the CDR3 is TGTGCCAGTGGTGGCGGGGGTCCGTCGGGTGAGCAGTTCTTC. The V and J genes are TRBV27 and TRBJ2-1; 7 bases fit TRBD2. The germline V gene has CDR1 MNHEY and CDR2 SMNVEV (reference sequence). The CDR3 contains 14 residues. The ends lost 9 bases at V and 9 bases at J; junction bases unmatched: 14.

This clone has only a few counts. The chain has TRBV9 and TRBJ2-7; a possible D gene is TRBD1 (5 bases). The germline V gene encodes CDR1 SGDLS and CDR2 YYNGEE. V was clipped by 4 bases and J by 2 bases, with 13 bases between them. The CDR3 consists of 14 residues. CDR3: CASSPRQPTYEQYF. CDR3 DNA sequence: TGTGCCAGCAGCCCTCGACAGCCCACCTACGAGCAGTACTTC.

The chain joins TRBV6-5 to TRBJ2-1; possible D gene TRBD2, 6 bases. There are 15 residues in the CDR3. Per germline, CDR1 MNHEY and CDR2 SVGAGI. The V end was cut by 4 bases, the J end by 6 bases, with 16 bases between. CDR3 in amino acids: CASSFLRDGGNEQFF. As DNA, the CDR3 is TGTGCCAGCAGTTTTTTACGGGACGGGGGCAATGAGCAGTTCTTC.